Shown below are 16 T cell receptor beta chains from a single sample sequenced in a study of blood T cell repertoires in COVID-19. Some clones are missing from TCRdb's copy, which holds only in-frame ones; the method was immunoSEQ multiplex PCR. The data show approximately 200,000 clones, nearly 85% seen once. Sequenced input: peripheral blood. The source is a woman younger than 45 with acute or convalescent COVID-19.

The chain has TRBV6-5 and TRBJ1-1; tentative D call: TRBD1 (6 bases). The ends were cut back, 6 bases at V and 4 bases at J, with 15 bases in the middle. From germline, CDR1 is MNHEY and CDR2 SVGAGI. This CDR3 is built from 14 residues. This CDR3 is CASRRRDTGTEAFF. The CDR3 coding sequence is TGTGCCAGCAGGCGCCGGGACACAGGCACTGAAGCTTTCTTT.

V usage is TRBV9 and J usage is TRBJ2-3; TRBD2 matches at 15 bases. With V trimmed by 5 bases and J by 0 bases, 4 bases remained unmatched. CDR1 SGDLS and CDR2 YYNGEE come from the germline V gene. The CDR3 has 17 amino acids. CDR3 nucleotide sequence: TGTGCCAGCAGTGGGACTAGCGGGGGGACTAGCACAGATACGCAGTATTTT. Protein product: CASSGTSGGTSTDTQYF.

The chain combines TRBV19 with TRBJ2-2, with a tentative D call TRBD2 (5 bases). CDR3 length: 14 amino acids. CDR1 and CDR2 from the germline V gene are LNHDA and SQIVND (reference sequence). Trimming removed 6 bases from V and 5 bases from J, with 13 bases in between. The CDR3 is CASSGNALTGELFF. Here the CDR3 DNA reads TGTGCCAGTAGCGGGAACGCGTTAACCGGGGAGCTGTTTTTT.

V usage is TRBV7-2 and J usage is TRBJ1-2; no definite D call. V lost 1 base to trimming and J lost 3 bases, with 3 bases between them. Germline lookup yields CDR1 SGHTA and CDR2 FQGNSA. The CDR3 totals 12 residues. CDR3 in DNA: TGTGCCAGCAGCTTAGACTACTATGGCTACACCTTC. It encodes CASSLDYYGYTF.

The V gene is TRBV29-1, the J gene TRBJ1-2, with 10 bases fitting TRBD1. CDR1 is SQVTM and CDR2 is ANQGSEA in the germline V gene. V gave up 7 bases and J gave up 8 bases; unmatched junction bases: 4. The length of the CDR3 is 11 residues. The DNA for the CDR3 is TGCAGCGAATCGACAGGGGGCGGCTACACCTTC. This sequence encodes CSESTGGGYTF.

The rearrangement joins TRBV29-1 to TRBJ2-7, with 7 bases fitting TRBD1. There are 13 residues in the CDR3. Germline CDR1 reads SQVTM; CDR2 reads ANQGSEA. The V gene end was trimmed by 4 bases and the J gene end by 6 bases; junction bases not matched to a gene: 9. As DNA, the CDR3 is TGCAGCGTTGCAGGGGGATTGGGTCGCGAGCAGTACTTC. As protein: CSVAGGLGREQYF.

The V gene is TRBV27, the J gene TRBJ2-7; possible D gene TRBD2, 5 bases. This CDR3 has 13 residues. Germline assignment: CDR1 MNHEY and CDR2 SMNVEV (reference sequence). With 2 bases removed from V and 5 bases from J, the gap between germline ends came to 10 bases. The CDR3 nucleotides read TGTGCCAGCAGTTTACGGGTCGGGAACGAGCAGTACTTC. This codes for CASSLRVGNEQYF.

This clone has only one observation. The genes are TRBV27 and TRBJ2-3; possible D gene TRBD2, 6 bases. Trimming pared 3 bases from V and 1 base from J, leaving 8 bases between. The germline V gene encodes CDR1 MNHEY and CDR2 SMNVEV (reference sequence). This CDR3 has 14 amino acids. CDR3 in DNA: TGTGCCAGCAGTTTGCGGGGCGGCACAGATACGCAGTATTTT. Its translation is CASSLRGGTDTQYF.

This chain connects TRBV19 to TRBJ2-3; D might be TRBD1 (7 bases). The CDR3 consists of 16 residues. Germline V gene lookup returns CDR1 LNHDA and CDR2 SQIVND (reference sequence). Trimming left V 4 bases short and J 1 base short, with 15 bases between. CDR3: CASSTQGGVGTDTQYF. DNA for the CDR3: TGTGCCAGTAGTACCCAGGGGGGAGTTGGCACAGATACGCAGTATTTT.

The chain uses TRBV6-6 and TRBJ1-4, with D maybe TRBD1 (6 bases). This CDR3 region has 15 residues. Between the trimmed V and J ends, which lost 5 bases and 5 bases, there was a span of 15 bases. The germline V gene has CDR1 MNHNY and CDR2 SVGAGI (reference sequence). Written as DNA, the CDR3 is TGTGCCAGCAGTCAACAGGGAGCGGAGAATGAAAAACTGTTTTTT. Translating it yields CASSQQGAENEKLFF.

This clone was seen once. The V and J genes are TRBV11-1 and TRBJ2-7; 7 bases match TRBD1. CDR1 is SGHAT and CDR2 is FQDESV in the germline V gene (reference sequence). V trimming: 5 bases; J trimming: 0 bases; junction bases outside the gene matches: 7. The CDR3 loop spans 15 amino acids. The CDR3, as DNA: TGTGCCAGCAGCCGAGCGGCAGGGGGCTCCTACGAGCAGTACTTC. It encodes CASSRAAGGSYEQYF.

The rearrangement joins TRBV5-6 to TRBJ2-7; tentative D call: TRBD2 (6 bases). The CDR3 runs 13 residues. Germline V gene data show CDR1 as SGHDT and CDR2 as YYEEEE. The V and J ends lost 4 bases and 3 bases respectively, with 11 bases between them. The CDR3, as DNA: TGTGCCAGCAGCCGGGACTTCGGCTACGAGCAGTACTTC. Its protein is CASSRDFGYEQYF.

This rearrangement joins TRBV19 to TRBJ2-5; tentative D call: TRBD2 (7 bases). V dropped 9 bases and J dropped 5 bases, with 25 bases sitting between them. The CDR3 loop spans 16 amino acids. Looked up from germline, CDR1 is LNHDA and CDR2 is SQIVND (reference sequence). The CDR3 is CASSYRGGTLRETQYF. The CDR3 DNA reads TGTGCCAGCAGCTATAGGGGGGGTACCTTACGGGAGACCCAGTACTTC.

The sample holds a few counts of this clone. The chain employs TRBV3-1 (or the pseudogene TRBV3-2) and TRBJ2-1; D is unclear. The germline gives CDR1 LGHDT, CDR2 YNNKEL (reference sequence). The germline V and J ends were trimmed by 0 bases and 4 bases, with 7 bases remaining between them. The CDR3 length is 14 residues. In DNA, the CDR3 is TGTGCCAGCAGCCAAGACTCTAGATACAATGAGCAGTTCTTC. As protein: CASSQDSRYNEQFF.

This chain connects TRBV19 to TRBJ2-7, with TRBD1 identical over 9 bases. The trim removed 4 bases at V and 7 bases at J, leaving 8 bases unmatched. Germline V gene sequence: CDR1 LNHDA, CDR2 SQIVND (reference sequence). This CDR3 comprises 14 residues. DNA of the CDR3: TGTGCCAGTAGTAAAGCTTCGGACAGGGGAGAGCAGTACTTC. It specifies CASSKASDRGEQYF.

The rearrangement joins TRBV14 to TRBJ1-2, with TRBD1 as a possible D gene (6 bases). This CDR3 contains 15 residues. Germline lookup yields CDR1 SGHDN and CDR2 FVKESK. The V and J ends lost 0 bases and 3 bases respectively, with 11 bases between them. The CDR3 spells CASSQDLRGYYGYTF. DNA for the CDR3: TGTGCCAGCAGCCAAGATCTTAGGGGGTACTATGGCTACACCTTC.